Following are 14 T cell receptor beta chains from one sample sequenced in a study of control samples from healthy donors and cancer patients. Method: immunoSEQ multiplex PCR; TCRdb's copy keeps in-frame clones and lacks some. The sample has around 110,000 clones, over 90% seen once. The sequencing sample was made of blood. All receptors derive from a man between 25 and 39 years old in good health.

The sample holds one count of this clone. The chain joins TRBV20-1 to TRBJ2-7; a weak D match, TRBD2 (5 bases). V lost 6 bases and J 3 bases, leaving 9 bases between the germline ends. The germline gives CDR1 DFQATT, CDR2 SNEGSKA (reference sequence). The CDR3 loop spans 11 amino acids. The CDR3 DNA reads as TGCAGTGCCCTCGACTACTACGAGCAGTACTTC. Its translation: CSALDYYEQYF.

Here the CDR3 DNA reads TGCGCCAGCAGCCCCGGACAGGCCTCCTACGAGCAGTACGTC. It yields the protein CASSPGQASYEQYV. The chain employs TRBV5-1 and TRBJ2-7, with TRBD1 matching 7 bases. CDR1 and CDR2 (germline): SGHRS, YFSETQ. CDR3 length: 14 residues. Trimming cost V 4 bases and J 0 bases; bases outside gene matches: 4.

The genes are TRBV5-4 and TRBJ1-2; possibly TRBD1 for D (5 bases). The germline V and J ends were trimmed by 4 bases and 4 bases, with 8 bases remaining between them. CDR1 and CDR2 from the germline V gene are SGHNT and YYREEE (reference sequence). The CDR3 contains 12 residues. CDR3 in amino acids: CASSTGGYGYTF. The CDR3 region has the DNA TGTGCCAGCAGCACTGGGGGCTATGGCTACACCTTC.

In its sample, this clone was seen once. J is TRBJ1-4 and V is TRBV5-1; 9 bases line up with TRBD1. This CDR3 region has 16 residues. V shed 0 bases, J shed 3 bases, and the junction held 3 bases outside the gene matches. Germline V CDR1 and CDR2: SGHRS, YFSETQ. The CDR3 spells CASSLAGTGSNEKLFF. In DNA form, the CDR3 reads TGCGCCAGCAGCTTGGCGGGGACAGGGTCTAATGAAAAACTGTTTTTT. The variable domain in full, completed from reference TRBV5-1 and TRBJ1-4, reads KAGVTQTPRYLIKTRGQQVTLSCSPISGHRSVSWYQQTPGQGLQFLFEYFSETQRNKGNFPGRFSGRQFSNSRSEMNVSTLELGDSALYLCASSLAGTGSNEKLFFGSGTQLSVL.

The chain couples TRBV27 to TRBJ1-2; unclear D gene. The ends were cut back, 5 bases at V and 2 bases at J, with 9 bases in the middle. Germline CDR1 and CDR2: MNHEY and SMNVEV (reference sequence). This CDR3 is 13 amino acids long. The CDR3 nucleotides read TGTGCCAGCAGTCATGGGGAGAACTATGGCTACACCTTC. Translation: CASSHGENYGYTF.

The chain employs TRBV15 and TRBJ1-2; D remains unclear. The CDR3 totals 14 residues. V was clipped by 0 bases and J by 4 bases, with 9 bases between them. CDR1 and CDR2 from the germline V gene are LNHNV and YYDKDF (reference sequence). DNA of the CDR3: TGTGCCACCAGCAGAGATAGGGCGTCCTATGGCTACACCTTC. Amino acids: CATSRDRASYGYTF.

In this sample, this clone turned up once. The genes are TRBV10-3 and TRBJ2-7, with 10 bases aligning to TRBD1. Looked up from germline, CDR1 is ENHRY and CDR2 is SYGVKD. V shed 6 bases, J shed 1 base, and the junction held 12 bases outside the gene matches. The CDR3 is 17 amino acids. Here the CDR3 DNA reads TGTGCCATCAGCCGGGACAGGGGAACTATGGGATCCTACGAGCAGTACTTC. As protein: CAISRDRGTMGSYEQYF.

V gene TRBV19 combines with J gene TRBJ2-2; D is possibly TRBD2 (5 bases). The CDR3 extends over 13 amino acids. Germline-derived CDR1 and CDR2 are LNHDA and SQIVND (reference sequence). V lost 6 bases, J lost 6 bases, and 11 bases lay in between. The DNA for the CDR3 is TGTGCCAGTAGCTCCGGGCGGGCCGGGGAGCTGTTTTTT. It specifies CASSSGRAGELFF.

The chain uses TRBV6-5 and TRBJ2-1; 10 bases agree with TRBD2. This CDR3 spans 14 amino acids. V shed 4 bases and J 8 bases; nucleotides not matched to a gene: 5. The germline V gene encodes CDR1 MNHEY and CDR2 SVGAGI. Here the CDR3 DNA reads TGTGCCAGCAGTTCAGCGGGGGGGTCGGATGAGCAGTTCTTC. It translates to CASSSAGGSDEQFF.

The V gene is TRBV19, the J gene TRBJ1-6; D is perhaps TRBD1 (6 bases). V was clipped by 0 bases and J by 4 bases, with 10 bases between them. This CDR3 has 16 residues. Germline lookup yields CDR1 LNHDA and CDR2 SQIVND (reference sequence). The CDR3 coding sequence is TGTGCCAGTAGTATAGAGGCAGGGGTGTATAATTCACCCCTCCACTTT. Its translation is CASSIEAGVYNSPLHF.

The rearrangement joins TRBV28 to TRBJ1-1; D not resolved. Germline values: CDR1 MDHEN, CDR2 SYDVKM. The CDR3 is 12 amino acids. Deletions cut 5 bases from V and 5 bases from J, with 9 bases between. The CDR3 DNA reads TGTGCCAGCAGTCGATGGGAGACTGAAGCTTTCTTT. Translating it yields CASSRWETEAFF.

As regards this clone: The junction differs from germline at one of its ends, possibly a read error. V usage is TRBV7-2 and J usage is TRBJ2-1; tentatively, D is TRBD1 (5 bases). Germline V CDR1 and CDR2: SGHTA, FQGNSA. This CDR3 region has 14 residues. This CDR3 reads CVSSLTDINNEQFF. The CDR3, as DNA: TGTGTCAGCAGCTTGACAGACATCAACAATGAGCAGTTCTTC.

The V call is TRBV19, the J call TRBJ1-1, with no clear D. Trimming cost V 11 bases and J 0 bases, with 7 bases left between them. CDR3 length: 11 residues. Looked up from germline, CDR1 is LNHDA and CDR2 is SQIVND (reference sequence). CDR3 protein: CAVAVNTEAFF. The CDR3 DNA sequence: TGTGCCGTGGCGGTGAACACTGAAGCTTTCTTT.

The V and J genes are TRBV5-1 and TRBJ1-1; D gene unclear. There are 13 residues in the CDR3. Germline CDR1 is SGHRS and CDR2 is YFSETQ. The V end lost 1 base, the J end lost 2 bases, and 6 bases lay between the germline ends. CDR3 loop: CASSLSANTEAFF. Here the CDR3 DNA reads TGCGCCAGCAGCTTGTCGGCCAACACTGAAGCTTTCTTT.